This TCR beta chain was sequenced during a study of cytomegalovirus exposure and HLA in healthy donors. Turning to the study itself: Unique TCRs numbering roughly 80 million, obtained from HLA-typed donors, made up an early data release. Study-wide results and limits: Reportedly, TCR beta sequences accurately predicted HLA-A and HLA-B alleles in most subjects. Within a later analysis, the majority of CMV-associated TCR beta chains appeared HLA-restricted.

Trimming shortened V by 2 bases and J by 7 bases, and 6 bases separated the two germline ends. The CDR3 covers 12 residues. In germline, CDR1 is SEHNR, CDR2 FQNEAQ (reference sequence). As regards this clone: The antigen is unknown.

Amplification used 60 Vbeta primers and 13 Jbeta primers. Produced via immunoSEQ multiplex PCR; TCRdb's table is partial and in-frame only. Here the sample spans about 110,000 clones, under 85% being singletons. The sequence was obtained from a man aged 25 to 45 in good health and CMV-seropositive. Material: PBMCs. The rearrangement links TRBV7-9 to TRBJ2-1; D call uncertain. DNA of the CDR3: TGTGCCAGCAGCTTAATAGTTAATGAGCAGTTCTTC. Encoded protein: CASSLIVNEQFF.